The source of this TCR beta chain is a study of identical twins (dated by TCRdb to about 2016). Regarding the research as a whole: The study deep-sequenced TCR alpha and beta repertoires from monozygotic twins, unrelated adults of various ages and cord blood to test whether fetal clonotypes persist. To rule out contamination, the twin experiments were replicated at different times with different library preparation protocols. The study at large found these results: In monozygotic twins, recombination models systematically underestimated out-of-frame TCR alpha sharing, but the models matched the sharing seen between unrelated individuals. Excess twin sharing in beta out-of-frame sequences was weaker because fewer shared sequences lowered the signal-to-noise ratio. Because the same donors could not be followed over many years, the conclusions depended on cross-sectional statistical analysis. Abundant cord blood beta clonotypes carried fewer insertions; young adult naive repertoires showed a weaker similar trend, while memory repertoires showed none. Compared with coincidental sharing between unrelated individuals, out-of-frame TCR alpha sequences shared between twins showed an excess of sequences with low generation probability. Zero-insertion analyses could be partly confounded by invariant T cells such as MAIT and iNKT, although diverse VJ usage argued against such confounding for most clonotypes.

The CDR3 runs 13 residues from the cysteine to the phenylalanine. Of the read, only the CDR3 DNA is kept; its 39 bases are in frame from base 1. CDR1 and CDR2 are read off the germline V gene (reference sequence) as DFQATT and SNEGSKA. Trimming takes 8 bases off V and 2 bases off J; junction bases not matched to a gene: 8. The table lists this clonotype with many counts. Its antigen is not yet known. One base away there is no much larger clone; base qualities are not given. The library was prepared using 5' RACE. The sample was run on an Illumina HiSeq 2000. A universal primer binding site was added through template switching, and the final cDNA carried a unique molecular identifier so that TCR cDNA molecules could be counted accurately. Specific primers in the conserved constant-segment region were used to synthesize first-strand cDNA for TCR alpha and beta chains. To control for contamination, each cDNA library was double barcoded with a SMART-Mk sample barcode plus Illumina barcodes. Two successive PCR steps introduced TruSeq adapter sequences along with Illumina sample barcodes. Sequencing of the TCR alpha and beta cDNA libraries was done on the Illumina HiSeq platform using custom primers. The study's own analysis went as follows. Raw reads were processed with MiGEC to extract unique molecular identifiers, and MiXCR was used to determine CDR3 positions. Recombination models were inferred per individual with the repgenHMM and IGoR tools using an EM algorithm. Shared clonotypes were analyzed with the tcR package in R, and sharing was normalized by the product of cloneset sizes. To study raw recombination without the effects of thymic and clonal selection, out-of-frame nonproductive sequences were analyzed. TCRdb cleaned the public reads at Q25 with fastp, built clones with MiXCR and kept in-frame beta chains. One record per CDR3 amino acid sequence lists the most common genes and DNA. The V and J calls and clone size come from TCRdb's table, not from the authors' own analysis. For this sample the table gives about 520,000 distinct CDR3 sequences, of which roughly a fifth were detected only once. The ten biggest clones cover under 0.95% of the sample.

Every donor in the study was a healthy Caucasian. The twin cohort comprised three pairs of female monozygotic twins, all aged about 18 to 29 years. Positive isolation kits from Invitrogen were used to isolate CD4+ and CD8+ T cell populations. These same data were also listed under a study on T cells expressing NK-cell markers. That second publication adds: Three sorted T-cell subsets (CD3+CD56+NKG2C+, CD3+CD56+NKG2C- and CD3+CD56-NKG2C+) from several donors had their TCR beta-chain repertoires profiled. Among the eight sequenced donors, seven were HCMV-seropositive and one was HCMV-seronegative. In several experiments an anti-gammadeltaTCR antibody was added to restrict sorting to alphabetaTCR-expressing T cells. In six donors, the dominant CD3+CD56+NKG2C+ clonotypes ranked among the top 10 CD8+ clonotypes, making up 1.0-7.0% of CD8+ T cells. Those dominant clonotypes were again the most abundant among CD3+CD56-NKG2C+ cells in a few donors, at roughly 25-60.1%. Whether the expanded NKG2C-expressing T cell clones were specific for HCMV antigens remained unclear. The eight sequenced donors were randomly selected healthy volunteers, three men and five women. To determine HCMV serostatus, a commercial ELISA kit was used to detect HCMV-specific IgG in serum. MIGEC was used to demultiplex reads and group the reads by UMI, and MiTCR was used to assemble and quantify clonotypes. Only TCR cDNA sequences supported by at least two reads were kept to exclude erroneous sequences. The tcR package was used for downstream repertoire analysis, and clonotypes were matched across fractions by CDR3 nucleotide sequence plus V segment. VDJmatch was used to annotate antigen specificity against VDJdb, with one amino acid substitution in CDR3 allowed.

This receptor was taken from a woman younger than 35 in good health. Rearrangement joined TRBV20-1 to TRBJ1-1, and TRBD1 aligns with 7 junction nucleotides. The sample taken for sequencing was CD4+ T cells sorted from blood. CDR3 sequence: CSFEQGLNTEAFF. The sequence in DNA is TGCAGTTTTGAACAGGGGCTCAACACTGAAGCTTTCTTT.